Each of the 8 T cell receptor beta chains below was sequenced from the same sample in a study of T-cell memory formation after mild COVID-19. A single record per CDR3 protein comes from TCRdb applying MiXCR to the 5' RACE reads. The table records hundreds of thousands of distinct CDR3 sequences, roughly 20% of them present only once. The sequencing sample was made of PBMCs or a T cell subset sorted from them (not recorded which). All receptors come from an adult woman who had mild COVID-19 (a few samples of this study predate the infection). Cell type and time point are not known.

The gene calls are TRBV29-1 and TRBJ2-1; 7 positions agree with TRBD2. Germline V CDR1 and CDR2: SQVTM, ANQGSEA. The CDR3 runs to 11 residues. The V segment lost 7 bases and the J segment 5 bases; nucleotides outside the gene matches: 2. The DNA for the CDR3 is TGCAGCGCCGGGACTAACAATGAGCAGTTCTTC. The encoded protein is CSAGTNNEQFF.

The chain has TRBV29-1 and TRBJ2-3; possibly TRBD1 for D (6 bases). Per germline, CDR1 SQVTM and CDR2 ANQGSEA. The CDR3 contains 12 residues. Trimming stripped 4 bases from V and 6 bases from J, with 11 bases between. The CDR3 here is CSVGVDSDTQYF. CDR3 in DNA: TGCAGCGTTGGGGTGGACAGCGATACGCAGTATTTT.

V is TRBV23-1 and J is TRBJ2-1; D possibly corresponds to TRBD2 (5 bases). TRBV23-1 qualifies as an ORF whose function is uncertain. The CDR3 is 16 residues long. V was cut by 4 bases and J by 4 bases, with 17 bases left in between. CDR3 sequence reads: CASSRPEAVSYNEQFF. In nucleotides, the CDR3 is TGCGCCAGCAGTCGTCCGGAAGCGGTATCTTACAATGAGCAGTTCTTC.

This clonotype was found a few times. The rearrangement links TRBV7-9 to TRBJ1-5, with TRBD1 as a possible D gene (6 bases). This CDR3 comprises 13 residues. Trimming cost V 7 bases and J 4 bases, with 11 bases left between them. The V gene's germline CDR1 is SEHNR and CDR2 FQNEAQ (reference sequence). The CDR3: CASKGHPNQPQHF. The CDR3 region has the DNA TGTGCCAGCAAGGGACACCCAAATCAGCCCCAGCATTTT.

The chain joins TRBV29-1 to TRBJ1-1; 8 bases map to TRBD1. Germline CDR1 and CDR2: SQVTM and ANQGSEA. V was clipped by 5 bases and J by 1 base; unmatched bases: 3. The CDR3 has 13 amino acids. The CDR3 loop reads CSVLTGANTEAFF. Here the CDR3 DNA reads TGCAGCGTTCTGACAGGGGCGAACACTGAAGCTTTCTTT. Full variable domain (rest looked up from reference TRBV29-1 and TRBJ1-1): SAVISQKPSRDICQRGTSLTIQCQVDSQVTMMFWYRQQPGQSLTLIATANQGSEATYESGFVIDKFPISRPNLTFSTLTVSNMSPEDSSIYLCSVLTGANTEAFFGQGTRLTVV.

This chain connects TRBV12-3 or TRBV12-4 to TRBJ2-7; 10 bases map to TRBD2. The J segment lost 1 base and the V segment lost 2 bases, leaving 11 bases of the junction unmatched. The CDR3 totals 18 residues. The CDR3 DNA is TGTGCCAGCAGTTTATTCGGACTAGCGGATCTCCAATCCTACGAGCAGTACTTC. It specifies CASSLFGLADLQSYEQYF.

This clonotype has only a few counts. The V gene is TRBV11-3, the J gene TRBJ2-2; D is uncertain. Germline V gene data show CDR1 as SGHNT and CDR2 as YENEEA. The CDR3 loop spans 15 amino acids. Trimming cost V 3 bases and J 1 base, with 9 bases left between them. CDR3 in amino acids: CASSLRFVNTGELFF. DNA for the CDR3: TGTGCCAGCAGCTTGAGGTTCGTGAACACCGGGGAGCTGTTTTTT.

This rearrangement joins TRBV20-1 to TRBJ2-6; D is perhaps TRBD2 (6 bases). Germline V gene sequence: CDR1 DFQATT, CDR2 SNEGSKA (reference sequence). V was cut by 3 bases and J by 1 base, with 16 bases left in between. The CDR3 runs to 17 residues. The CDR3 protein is CSARRAGTPSGANVLTF. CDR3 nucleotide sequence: TGCAGTGCTAGGAGGGCGGGAACCCCATCTGGGGCCAACGTCCTGACTTTC.